This is a list of T cell receptor beta chains from one sample in a study of cytomegalovirus exposure and HLA in healthy donors. The method was immunoSEQ multiplex PCR; TCRdb's version includes in-frame clones alone and lacks a portion of them. The sample includes 99,000 or so clones, over 80% seen only once; the top ten take about 6.9%. The sample consisted of PBMCs. All receptors come from a young man in good health and CMV-seropositive. Both conserved end residues are part of each CDR3.

TRBV2	TRBJ2-7	CASSGQVFYEQYF
TRBV6-4	TRBJ2-3	CASIGAWGLADTQYF
TRBV5-6	TRBJ1-4	CASSLSGGGTNEKLFF
TRBV19	TRBJ2-3	CASSNLASDTQYF
TRBV7-9	TRBJ2-3	CASSLTGQRTDTQYF
TRBV2	TRBJ1-4	CASLLGANEKLFF
TRBV19	TRBJ2-5	CASSITGRETQYF
TRBV2	TRBJ2-1	CASKRGAYNEQFF
TRBV29-1	TRBJ1-2	CSVEDRGHLGYGYTF
TRBV30	TRBJ2-7	CAWSVGDSAWDEQYF
TRBV28	TRBJ1-1	CASSQQAGGTEAFF
TRBV9	TRBJ1-1	CASSAGQGSTEAFF
TRBV10-1	TRBJ1-6	CATSPDWDSPLHF
TRBV2	TRBJ1-3	CASSQGGTGNTIYF
TRBV6-5	TRBJ1-4	CASRRTGGTNEKLFF
TRBV28	TRBJ2-5	CASSTRRVVAETQYF
TRBV6-1	TRBJ1-1	CASHSETEAFF
TRBV4-1	TRBJ2-3	CASSQRGTRTDTQYF
TRBV28	TRBJ2-7	CASSSRAGDAQYF
TRBV5-1	-	CASSHQGRDEQYF
TRBV9	TRBJ1-2	CASSSFPTFGTGRSDGYTF
TRBV30	TRBJ2-5	CAWGGQGSNKQYF
TRBV4-1	TRBJ2-5	CASSQGLAGGIQETQYF
TRBV2	TRBJ1-1	CASSARRTSHMAEAFF
TRBV27	TRBJ2-1	CASKRPGTSSYNEQFF
TRBV27	TRBJ2-1	CASSRQGEGSYNEQFF
TRBV5-8	TRBJ1-5	CASSLSRDYSNQPQHF
TRBV6-1	TRBJ2-5	CASSVQGSGETQYF
TRBV11-3	TRBJ2-5	CASSFGIQETQYF
TRBV4-3	TRBJ1-1	CASSQDTQNTEAFF
TRBV9	TRBJ2-3	CASSLSGGTDTQYF
TRBV27	TRBJ2-5	CASSQTTRVETQYF
TRBV27	TRBJ2-1	CASSPPGQGLNEQFF
TRBV19	TRBJ1-5	CASSLGGQGKEPQHF
TRBV6-5	TRBJ1-2	CASRGHHYTF
TRBV4-3	TRBJ1-2	CASSQDSGNYGYTF
TRBV11-2	TRBJ1-2	CASGPSGYPGGYTF
TRBV6-5	TRBJ1-1	CASTRTGGITEAFF
TRBV5-4	TRBJ2-1	CASSLGGSSGYNEQFF
TRBV6-1	TRBJ2-7	CATDGQPYEQYF
TRBV5-1	TRBJ2-5	CASSLEGSQETQYF
TRBV25-1	TRBJ2-7	CASSDGQIKQYF
TRBV5-4	TRBJ1-2	CASSMRQGNYGYTF
TRBV2	TRBJ2-3	CASREGREADTQYF
TRBV9	TRBJ2-1	CASSPKGASYNEQFF
TRBV5-6	TRBJ1-2	CASSPGAPGRGYTF
TRBV19	TRBJ2-5	CASSSRQRETQYF
TRBV4-2	TRBJ1-3	CASSLDRTNGNTIYF
TRBV10-3	TRBJ1-2	CAISALEGNYGYTF
TRBV5-1	TRBJ1-5	CASSLDPNQPQHF
TRBV27	TRBJ1-5	CASSSGTVLSEPQHF
TRBV27	TRBJ1-2	CASSPITGYGYTF
TRBV14	TRBJ1-6	CASSPSGSYNSPLHF
TRBV2	TRBJ2-3	CASSIKDTQYF
TRBV5-1	TRBJ2-1	CASSKYSGGSYNEQFF
TRBV29-1	TRBJ2-2	CSVGGRYTGELFF
TRBV7-2	TRBJ1-1	CASSYNRDRIHFF
TRBV10-3	TRBJ2-7	CAISESWRGPYEQYF
TRBV4-3	TRBJ1-2	CASSQDTEYGYTF
TRBV5-6	TRBJ1-2	CASSFRGEDYGYTF